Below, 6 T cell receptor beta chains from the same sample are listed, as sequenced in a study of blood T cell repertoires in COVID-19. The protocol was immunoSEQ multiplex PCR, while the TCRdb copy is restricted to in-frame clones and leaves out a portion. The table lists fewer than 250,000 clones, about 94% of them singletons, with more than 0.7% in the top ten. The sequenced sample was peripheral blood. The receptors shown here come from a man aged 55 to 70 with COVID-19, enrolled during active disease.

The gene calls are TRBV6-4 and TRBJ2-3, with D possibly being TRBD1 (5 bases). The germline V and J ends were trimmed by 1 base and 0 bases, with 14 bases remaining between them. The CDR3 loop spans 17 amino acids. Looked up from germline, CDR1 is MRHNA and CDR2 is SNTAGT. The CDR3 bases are TGTGCCAGCAGTGACTTTAGTTGGGGCGGTAGCACAGATACGCAGTATTTT. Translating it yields CASSDFSWGGSTDTQYF.

CDR3 protein: CASSPRGGATNEKLFF. The CDR3, as DNA: TGTGCCAGCAGCCCCCGCGGGGGGGCGACTAATGAAAAACTGTTTTTT. The chain couples TRBV7-9 to TRBJ1-4, with a weak D call TRBD1 (6 bases). V lost 5 bases and J 2 bases, leaving 15 bases between the germline ends. The CDR3 is 16 residues long. Germline CDR1 SEHNR, CDR2 FQNEAQ (reference sequence).

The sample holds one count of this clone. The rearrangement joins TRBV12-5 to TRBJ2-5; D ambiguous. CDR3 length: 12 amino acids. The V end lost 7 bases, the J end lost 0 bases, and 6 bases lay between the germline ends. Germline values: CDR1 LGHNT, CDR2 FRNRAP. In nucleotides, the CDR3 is TGTGCTAGTGCCCTTCACCAAGAGACCCAGTACTTC. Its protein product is CASALHQETQYF.

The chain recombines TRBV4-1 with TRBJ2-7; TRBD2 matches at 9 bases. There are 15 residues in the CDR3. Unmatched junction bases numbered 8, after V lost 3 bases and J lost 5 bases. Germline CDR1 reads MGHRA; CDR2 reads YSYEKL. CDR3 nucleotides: TGCGCCAGCAGCCAGAGCGGGAGGTCGTTTGACGAGCAGTACTTC. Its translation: CASSQSGRSFDEQYF.

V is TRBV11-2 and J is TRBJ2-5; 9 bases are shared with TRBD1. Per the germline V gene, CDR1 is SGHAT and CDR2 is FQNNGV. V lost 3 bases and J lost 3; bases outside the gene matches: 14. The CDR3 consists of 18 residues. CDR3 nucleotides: TGTGCCAGCAGCTTGGGGATGACCGGGACAGGGATAGAAGAGACCCAGTACTTC. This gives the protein CASSLGMTGTGIEETQYF.

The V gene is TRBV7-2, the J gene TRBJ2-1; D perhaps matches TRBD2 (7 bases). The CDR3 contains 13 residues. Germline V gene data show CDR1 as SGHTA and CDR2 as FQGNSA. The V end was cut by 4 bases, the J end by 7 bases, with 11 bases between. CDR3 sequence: CASSWGGGNEQFF. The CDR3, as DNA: TGTGCCAGCAGCTGGGGAGGGGGTAATGAGCAGTTCTTC.